This TCR beta chain was retrieved from a study of control samples from healthy donors and cancer patients. With 1 base removed from V and 6 bases from J, the gap between germline ends came to 10 bases. The CDR3 totals 14 residues. The V gene's germline CDR1 is LGHNA and CDR2 YNFKEQ. Sequencing was performed with immunoSEQ multiplex PCR; in TCRdb, only in-frame clones are kept and a portion is missing. Among around 130,000 clones listed, just under 90% were seen once. The sample comprised blood. This chain links TRBV4-2 with TRBJ1-5; maybe TRBD1 (6 bases). The sequence was collected from a man aged 30-40 years in good health. This CDR3 reads CASSQGGGGQPQHF. In DNA form, the CDR3 reads TGTGCCAGCAGCCAAGGCGGGGGCGGTCAGCCCCAGCATTTT.